This record concerns one T cell receptor beta chain sequence. CDR1 is LNHDA and CDR2 is SQIVND in the germline V gene (reference sequence). Trimming removed 7 bases from V and 6 bases from J; junction bases left unmatched: 14. The CDR3 totals 16 residues. The sample comes from a study of blood T cell repertoires in COVID-19. Seattle researchers signed up patients amid active infection and tracked them longitudinally. The assay was immunoSEQ multiplex PCR, and TCRdb's table has in-frame clones only and misses some. The sample has fewer than 450,000 clones; around 87% are singletons. The chain uses TRBV19 and TRBJ1-5, with 8 bases aligning to TRBD1. Material: peripheral blood. This receptor was taken from a woman in her fifties or sixties with COVID-19, enrolled during active disease. The CDR3 nucleotides are TGTGCCAGTACCACGGGGGCCAGGGGGCGCTTTCAGCCCCAGCATTTT. The encoded protein is CASTTGARGRFQPQHF.